This T cell receptor beta chain appears in the sequencing data of a study of T cell clonality in common variable immunodeficiency. Study findings and constraints: The cause of increased CVID clonality remains unclear without subpopulation sequencing. TCRbeta clonality was increased in CVID versus healthy controls.

This clone was recorded many times. Its specificity is not known. The read ends 3 residues shy of where the CDR3 ends; the end is completed using the germline J gene. V lost 4 bases to trimming and J lost 6 bases, with 11 bases between them. The CDR3 covers 13 residues. Germline V gene lookup returns CDR1 MRHNA and CDR2 SNTAGT. Generated by immunoSEQ multiplex PCR, the TCRdb table keeps only in-frame clones and is missing some. The sample holds about 44,000 clones, and no clone turns up only once. Heparinized whole blood, roughly 4.5 to 8 ml, came from each donor. The chain has TRBV6-4 and TRBJ2-3, with D unresolved. The specimen was peripheral blood mononuclear cells. The sequence came from a person aged 18 to 75 in good health. The CDR3 bases that were read are TGTGCCAGCAGTGCCGCGGAATCGGATACG. It encodes CASSAAESDT. The whole CDR3 sequence is CASSAAESDTQYF.